What follows are 7 T cell receptor beta chains derived from one specimen sequenced in a study of control samples from healthy donors and cancer patients. Assay: immunoSEQ multiplex PCR; the TCRdb copy retains only in-frame clones and omits some. The profile covers around 94,000 clones, with about 91% appearing a single time and less than 2.5% taken by the ten largest. The sequencing input was blood. These receptor sequences come from a woman aged 18-35 years in good health.

The chain has TRBV20-1 and TRBJ2-1; D is unclear. The CDR3 is 11 amino acids. Trimming took off 3 bases at V and 7 bases at J, with 7 bases between the two ends. Germline loops: CDR1 DFQATT, CDR2 SNEGSKA (reference sequence). Here the CDR3 reads CSASHGNEQFF. For the CDR3, the DNA is TGCAGTGCTAGTCATGGGAATGAGCAGTTCTTC.

The chain couples TRBV3-1 (or the pseudogene TRBV3-2) to TRBJ1-6; no firm D call. Trimming took off 4 bases at V and 8 bases at J, with 9 bases between the two ends. Per germline, CDR1 LGHDT and CDR2 YNNKEL (reference sequence). This CDR3 is built from 13 residues. The CDR3: CASSPAGDSPLHF. CDR3 coding DNA: TGTGCCAGCAGCCCTGCTGGGGATTCACCCCTCCACTTT.

This sequence joins TRBV12-3 or TRBV12-4 and TRBJ1-1; D not certain. Trimming shortened V by 1 base and J by 4 bases, and 7 bases separated the two germline ends. CDR3 length equals 13 residues. CDR3 DNA: TGTGCCAGCAGTTTAGAGTTTGTCACTGAAGCTTTCTTT. Translation gives CASSLEFVTEAFF.

The V call is TRBV28, the J call TRBJ1-5; 7 nucleotides align to TRBD1. The CDR3 runs 13 residues. Germline V CDR1 and CDR2: MDHEN, SYDVKM. V dropped 9 bases and J dropped 5; count of bases not matched to a gene: 7. CDR3 bases: TGTGCCAGTTGTCCAGGGGGAGATCAGCCCCAGCATTTT. This sequence encodes CASCPGGDQPQHF.

This rearrangement joins TRBV5-1 to TRBJ2-7; 15 positions match TRBD2. CDR3 length: 18 amino acids. Germline CDR1 SGHRS, CDR2 YFSETQ. Unmatched junction bases numbered 7, after V lost 3 bases and J lost 0 bases. CDR3: CASSSGLAGGGLSYEQYF. CDR3 sequence (DNA): TGCGCCAGCAGCTCCGGACTAGCGGGAGGGGGACTCTCCTACGAGCAGTACTTC.

This CDR3 reads CASSIDTFYGYTF. In DNA form, the CDR3 reads TGTGCCAGCAGTATTGACACATTCTATGGCTACACCTTC. The chain is built from TRBV28 and TRBJ1-2; D is unclear. The CDR3 consists of 13 residues. The V and J ends lost 5 bases and 4 bases respectively, with 11 bases between them. The germline V gene encodes CDR1 MDHEN and CDR2 SYDVKM.

CDR3 protein: CSSQTSSTRYNEQFF. CDR3 DNA: TGCAGCTCCCAGACTAGCTCCACGAGATACAATGAGCAGTTCTTC. The rearrangement links TRBV29-1 to TRBJ2-1; TRBD2 matches at 7 bases. V gave up 8 bases and J gave up 4 bases; unmatched junction bases: 14. This CDR3 has 15 residues. The V gene's germline CDR1 is SQVTM and CDR2 ANQGSEA.